The present T cell receptor (beta chain) was sequenced within a study of Graves' ophthalmopathy and Graves' hyperthyroidism. Study as a whole: Peripheral blood samples were taken at initial diagnosis, before any treatment.

Other autoimmune diseases, uncontrolled infections, pregnancy or lactation excluded patients from enrollment. A diagnosis was made from clinical symptoms together with serum thyroxine, TRAb, thyroid ultrasound and orbital computed tomography. From RNA, the CDR3 regions of TCR beta chains were amplified and sequenced. The first round was an RT-PCR with HTBI primers, and the second round was a multiplex PCR. TCRdb reprocessed the multiplex PCR reads with MiXCR, giving one entry per CDR3 protein. The profile shows roughly 610,000 distinct CDR3 sequences, approximately 22% of them singletons. This clonotype was detected many times. The CDR3 is 13 amino acids. Trimming took 3 bases from V and 3 from J, leaving 9 bases between them. Germline V gene sequence: CDR1 ENHRY, CDR2 SYGVKD.

Sequenced material: peripheral blood. The genes are TRBV10-3 and TRBJ2-7, with D possibly TRBD1 on 6 matching bases. The receptor comes from a young woman with stable Graves' hyperthyroidism. Some clones in this sample may be carry-over from other donors' samples. CDR3 sequence: CAISDGQNYEQYF. CDR3 nucleotides: TGTGCCATCAGTGACGGACAGAACTACGAGCAGTACTTC.